These T cell receptor beta chains were read from a single sample in a study of OX40 agonist ivuxolimab in advanced cancers. Profiling relied on immunoSEQ multiplex PCR, and the TCRdb table lists in-frame clones only, not all of them. The table records roughly 76,000 clones, roughly 91% of them present only once. Material: CD4+ or CD8+ T cells sorted from blood, obtained in a trial of the OX40 agonist ivuxolimab. These receptors were collected from an adult with an advanced solid tumor such as melanoma, head and neck, liver or kidney cancer. CDR3s include the opening cysteine and the closing phenylalanine or tryptophan. Fields, in order: clone size, J gene, D gene, V gene, CDR3 protein, CDR3 DNA. The D gene is left open where the match is weak. A row's size may be missing; if present it is once, few, many or a size class.

-	TRBJ1-2	-	TRBV28	CASSLLGAYYGYTF	TGTGCCAGCAGTTTACTGGGGGCATACTATGGCTACACCTTC
-	TRBJ2-3	-	TRBV10-3	CAISTGTATSSTDTQYF	TGTGCCATCAGTACAGGGACTGCTACGTCTAGCACAGATACGCAGTATTTT
-	TRBJ1-4	TRBD1	TRBV28	CASSWDLRGFNEKLFF	TGTGCCAGCAGTTGGGATCTCAGGGGGTTCAATGAAAAACTGTTTTTT
-	TRBJ1-1	-	TRBV18	CASSLREAEAFF	TGTGCCAGCTCACTTCGGGAAGCTGAAGCTTTCTTT
-	TRBJ1-6	TRBD1	TRBV5-1	CASSWGQDNSPLHF	TGCGCCAGCAGCTGGGGACAGGACAATTCACCCCTCCACTTT
few	TRBJ2-6	-	TRBV7-8	CASRYPAGSAGANVLTF	TGTGCCAGCAGATACCCTGCAGGGTCAGCTGGGGCCAACGTCCTGACTTTC
-	TRBJ2-7	-	TRBV7-2	CASSFRESSGANSYEQYF	TGTGCCAGCAGCTTCCGTGAATCAAGCGGAGCTAACTCCTACGAGCAGTACTTC
-	TRBJ2-5	-	TRBV29-1	CSVAGGETQYF	TGCAGCGTTGCAGGTGGTGAGACCCAGTACTTC
-	TRBJ2-3	-	TRBV5-4	CASSLELDTQYF	TGTGCCAGCAGCTTAGAGCTGGATACGCAGTATTTT
once	TRBJ2-5	-	TRBV11-3	CASSPPLPLGETQYF	TGTGCCAGCAGCCCGCCCCTGCCGCTGGGGGAGACCCAGTACTTC
once	TRBJ2-1	TRBD2	TRBV5-1	CASTDGGVEYNEQFF	TGCGCCAGCACCGATGGGGGGGTGGAGTACAATGAGCAGTTCTTC
-	TRBJ2-1	-	TRBV7-2	CASSEDRGSYNEQFF	TGTGCCAGCAGCGAGGACAGAGGCTCCTACAATGAGCAGTTCTTC
-	TRBJ2-4	TRBD1	TRBV29-1	CSVLGQGMGIQYF	TGCAGCGTGCTGGGACAGGGGATGGGCATTCAGTACTTC
-	TRBJ2-4	TRBD2	TRBV2	CASSSSEGGIAKNIQYF	TGTGCCAGCAGCAGTTCCGAGGGAGGGATAGCCAAAAACATTCAGTACTTC
-	TRBJ1-1	-	TRBV5-4	CASSLYGDTEAFF	TGTGCCAGCAGCTTGTACGGGGACACTGAAGCTTTCTTT
-	TRBJ2-7	-	TRBV11-2	CASSSALGQYF	TGTGCCAGCAGCTCAGCCCTGGGGCAGTACTTC
few	TRBJ2-7	TRBD1	TRBV11-2	CASSLEDRVSGEQYF	TGTGCCAGCAGCTTAGAGGACAGGGTATCCGGCGAGCAGTACTTC
-	TRBJ1-2	TRBD1	TRBV7-2	CASSSQGQGGGYTF	TGTGCCAGCAGCTCCCAGGGACAGGGGGGAGGCTACACCTTC
-	TRBJ1-4	TRBD1	TRBV6-5	CASTKGQGGEKLFF	TGTGCCAGCACTAAGGGACAGGGCGGAGAAAAACTGTTTTTT
-	TRBJ2-7	TRBD1	TRBV5-4	CASSYSRDRTSYEQYF	TGTGCCAGCAGCTATTCCCGGGACAGGACCTCCTACGAGCAGTACTTC
-	TRBJ2-3	-	TRBV7-2	CASRPPSSVPQYF	TGTGCCAGCAGACCGCCTTCCTCCGTGCCGCAGTATTTT
-	TRBJ2-1	-	TRBV2	CASRLEHYNEQFF	TGTGCCAGCAGGTTAGAACACTACAATGAGCAGTTCTTC
-	TRBJ2-2	TRBD2	TRBV18	CASSPGPGLAANTGELFF	TGTGCCAGCTCGCCCGGCCCGGGACTAGCAGCGAACACCGGGGAGCTGTTTTTT
-	TRBJ2-7	TRBD1	TRBV27	CASRVAWDRGREQYF	TGTGCCAGCAGAGTAGCGTGGGACAGGGGGCGCGAGCAGTACTTC
-	TRBJ2-7	TRBD2	TRBV2	CASSGTSSYEQYF	TGTGCCAGCAGCGGGACTAGTTCCTACGAGCAGTACTTC
-	TRBJ2-3	TRBD2	TRBV19	CASKRRPLAGGQEDTQYF	TGTGCCAGTAAGAGAAGACCCTTAGCGGGAGGGCAAGAAGATACGCAGTATTTT
once	TRBJ2-1	TRBD1	TRBV18	CASSPPGTGDFSEQFF	TGTGCCAGCTCACCTCCGGGGACAGGGGATTTTAGTGAGCAGTTCTTC
-	TRBJ1-1	-	TRBV2	CASSRAQLNTEAFF	TGTGCCAGCTCTAGGGCACAGTTGAACACTGAAGCTTTCTTT
-	TRBJ2-7	TRBD2	TRBV28	CASSLAGTYEQYF	TGTGCCAGCTCTCTAGCGGGGACCTACGAGCAGTACTTC
-	TRBJ2-1	TRBD1	TRBV14	CASSQQTGSNEQFF	TGTGCCAGCAGCCAACAGACAGGGTCGAATGAGCAGTTCTTC
-	TRBJ2-3	-	TRBV7-2	CASSFGVGGTDTQYF	TGTGCCAGCAGCTTTGGCGTAGGGGGCACAGATACGCAGTATTTT
-	TRBJ2-7	TRBD2	TRBV2	CASSAGLAGYEQYF	TGTGCCAGCAGTGCGGGACTAGCGGGCTACGAGCAGTACTTC
-	TRBJ2-3	-	TRBV5-1	CASSLGWETGSRVDTQYF	TGCGCCAGCAGCTTGGGGTGGGAAACAGGTTCCCGGGTGGATACGCAGTATTTT
once	TRBJ2-2	-	TRBV28	CASSLKVGDTGELFF	TGTGCCAGCAGTTTAAAAGTCGGGGACACCGGGGAGCTGTTTTTT
-	TRBJ1-2	-	TRBV13	CASSSPRSTGLRGGYTF	TGTGCCAGCAGCTCCCCCCGGTCGACGGGACTCCGGGGGGGCTACACCTTC
-	TRBJ1-1	TRBD1	TRBV18	CASSRDRLTEAFF	TGTGCCAGCTCTCGGGACAGGCTCACTGAAGCTTTCTTT
few	TRBJ2-2	-	TRBV2	CASSQGYTGELFF	TGTGCCAGCAGCCAGGGGTACACCGGGGAGCTGTTTTTT
-	TRBJ1-5	-	TRBV7-2	CASSLVGGGNQPQHF	TGTGCCAGCAGCTTAGTAGGGGGTGGCAATCAGCCCCAGCATTTT
-	TRBJ1-4	-	TRBV5-1	CASSPDSLINEKLFF	TGCGCCAGCAGCCCGGACAGCTTGATTAATGAAAAACTGTTTTTT
-	TRBJ1-2	-	TRBV19	CASSRADANYGYTF	TGTGCCAGTAGTAGGGCCGATGCTAACTATGGCTACACCTTC
-	TRBJ2-1	-	TRBV5-6	CASSYRALYNEQFF	TGTGCCAGCAGCTACAGGGCGCTCTACAATGAGCAGTTCTTC
-	TRBJ1-3	-	TRBV30	CAWTTTGGLSGNTIYF	TGTGCCTGGACTACCACTGGGGGGCTAAGTGGAAACACCATATATTTT
-	TRBJ2-3	-	TRBV18	CASSPPASGTDTQYF	TGTGCCAGCTCACCACCGGCTAGCGGCACAGATACGCAGTATTTT
few	TRBJ1-4	-	TRBV9	CASSLGTVDEKLFF	TGTGCCAGCAGCCTCGGGACGGTCGATGAAAAACTGTTTTTT
-	TRBJ1-2	-	TRBV2	CASTPAVGRNGYTF	TGTGCCAGCACCCCCGCCGTGGGTAGGAACGGCTACACCTTC
-	TRBJ2-6	-	TRBV6-1	CASSEAGSGANVLTF	TGTGCCAGCAGTGAAGCGGGCTCTGGGGCCAACGTCCTGACTTTC
few	TRBJ2-7	-	TRBV28	CASSWPAPLSEQYF	TGTGCCAGCAGTTGGCCCGCTCCCTTGTCCGAGCAGTACTTC
-	TRBJ2-6	-	TRBV6-1	CASSVIEGGFSGANVLTF	TGTGCCAGCAGTGTTATCGAGGGTGGGTTCTCTGGGGCCAACGTCCTGACTTTC
-	TRBJ2-7	TRBD2	TRBV6-1	CASGRGTTSSEQYF	TGTGCCAGCGGGAGGGGCACCACATCCAGCGAGCAGTACTTC
-	TRBJ1-4	-	TRBV4-1	CASSQGGAVNEKLFF	TGCGCCAGCAGCCAAGGGGGGGCGGTCAATGAAAAACTGTTTTTT
-	TRBJ2-3	-	TRBV2	CASRRELSTDTQYF	TGTGCCAGCAGAAGGGAGCTGAGCACAGATACGCAGTATTTT
-	TRBJ1-4	TRBD1	TRBV6-1	CASSASGTGERKLFF	TGTGCCAGCAGTGCCTCCGGGACAGGGGAAAGAAAACTGTTTTTT
-	TRBJ1-1	-	TRBV7-2	CASSLVQGMNTEAFF	TGTGCCAGCAGCTTAGTGCAGGGGATGAACACTGAAGCTTTCTTT
-	TRBJ1-2	-	TRBV7-9	CASSTSVRGSSDYGYTF	TGTGCCAGCAGCACATCAGTGAGGGGGTCGTCTGACTATGGCTACACCTTC
-	TRBJ2-1	-	TRBV10-3	CAISPLQGNEQFF	TGTGCCATCAGTCCCTTACAGGGTAATGAGCAGTTCTTC
-	TRBJ1-4	-	TRBV19	CASNQGKGEKLFF	TGTGCCAGTAATCAGGGGAAGGGGGAAAAACTGTTTTTT
-	TRBJ2-7	TRBD2	TRBV13	CASSLGTGRTSGSPGEQYF	TGTGCCAGCAGCTTAGGCACTGGGAGGACTAGCGGGAGTCCGGGGGAGCAGTACTTC
-	TRBJ2-3	-	TRBV19	CASGPGRRLADTQYF	TGTGCCAGTGGCCCTGGGCGTCGTCTCGCAGATACGCAGTATTTT
-	TRBJ2-3	TRBD2	TRBV19	CASSRLAHTDTQYF	TGTGCCAGTAGTAGACTAGCGCACACAGATACGCAGTATTTT